The next 28 T cell receptor beta chains were all read from a single sample in a study of cytomegalovirus exposure and HLA in healthy donors. The PCR contained 60 Vbeta and 13 Jbeta primers. The method was immunoSEQ multiplex PCR; TCRdb's version includes in-frame clones alone and lacks a portion of them. This table holds about 83,000 clones, about four fifths found once. Sequenced input: PBMCs. The receptors here all came from a woman aged 25-40 years in good health and CMV-seronegative.

This clone was observed a single time. The chain joins TRBV6-1 to TRBJ2-5, with 8 positions matching TRBD2. V dropped 7 bases and J dropped 2; count of bases not matched to a gene: 3. Germline CDR1 and CDR2: MNHNS and SASEGT. The CDR3 sequence is 13 residues long. The CDR3 is CASTLAEQETQYF. The CDR3 bases are TGTGCCAGCACACTAGCGGAACAAGAGACCCAGTACTTC.

This clone has only a few counts. This chain joins TRBV4-2 and TRBJ2-7; possibly TRBD1 for D (5 bases). Germline-derived CDR1 and CDR2 are LGHNA and YNFKEQ. The V and J ends lost 3 bases and 1 base respectively, with 10 bases between them. This CDR3 region has 14 residues. For the CDR3, the DNA is TGTGCCAGCAGCCAGTCCGGACAATCCTACGAGCAGTACTTC. The encoded protein is CASSQSGQSYEQYF.

This clone was seen only once. The V gene is TRBV4-3, the J gene TRBJ2-3; 10 bases align to TRBD2. J lost 2 bases, V lost 4 bases, and 3 bases had no gene match. The CDR3 has 15 amino acids. Germline CDR1 is LGHNA and CDR2 is YSLEER. CDR3 protein: CASSRGTSATDTQYF. CDR3 bases: TGCGCCAGCAGCCGAGGGACTAGCGCCACAGATACGCAGTATTTT.

The V gene is TRBV7-2, the J gene TRBJ1-4; 7 bases fit TRBD1. The trim removed 5 bases at V and 0 bases at J, leaving 6 bases unmatched. The CDR3 runs 16 residues. Germline lookup yields CDR1 SGHTA and CDR2 FQGNSA. This CDR3 reads CASSRDSLATNEKLFF. The DNA for the CDR3 is TGTGCCAGCAGCCGGGACAGCCTTGCAACTAATGAAAAACTGTTTTTT.

The chain's CDR3 is CASSPGGWGSRGTEAFF. In DNA form, the CDR3 reads TGTGCCAGCAGCCCGGGGGGGTGGGGCAGCCGCGGCACTGAAGCTTTCTTT. The chain links TRBV11-3 to TRBJ1-1; a weak D match, TRBD1 (5 bases). This CDR3 has 17 residues. Trimming shortened V by 5 bases and J by 4 bases, and 23 bases separated the two germline ends. Germline V gene sequence: CDR1 SGHNT, CDR2 YENEEA.

Regarding this clone: Additional DNA sequences in this sample encode the identical CDR3. The chain carries TRBV28 and TRBJ1-5; D perhaps matches TRBD1 (5 bases). CDR1 is MDHEN and CDR2 is SYDVKM in the germline V gene. Trimming took 6 bases from V and 0 from J, leaving 9 bases between them. This CDR3 is 14 amino acids long. The CDR3 coding sequence is TGTGCCAGCAGCAGGGATAATAGCAATCAGCCCCAGCATTTT. Amino acid sequence: CASSRDNSNQPQHF.

The J gene is TRBJ1-2, the V gene TRBV7-8; 10 nucleotides agree with TRBD1. The CDR3 loop spans 17 amino acids. In germline, CDR1 is SGHVS, CDR2 FQNEAQ. V lost 3 bases and J lost 7; bases outside the gene matches: 14. CDR3 loop: CASSLSSGTGVRFGYTF. CDR3 sequence (DNA): TGTGCCAGCAGCTTGAGTTCCGGGACAGGGGTGCGGTTTGGCTACACCTTC.

The chain joins TRBV11-3 to TRBJ2-3; 7 bases fit TRBD1. The CDR3 sequence is 15 residues long. Germline V gives CDR1 SGHNT, CDR2 YENEEA. J lost 0 bases, V lost 1 base, and 1 base had no gene match. The CDR3 loop reads CASSLGDSSTDTQYF. DNA for the CDR3: TGTGCCAGCAGCTTAGGGGACAGTAGCACAGATACGCAGTATTTT.

The chain employs TRBV5-6 and TRBJ1-2, with 7 bases aligning to TRBD1. J was trimmed by 4 bases and V by 3 bases; bases with no gene match: 12. CDR1 and CDR2 (germline): SGHDT, YYEEEE. CDR3 size: 16 residues. CDR3 loop: CASSSTPLTGSYGYTF. The DNA for the CDR3 is TGTGCCAGCAGCTCGACCCCCCTGACAGGGAGCTATGGCTACACCTTC.

The chain is built from TRBV6-1 and TRBJ1-3, with TRBD1 as a possible D gene (6 bases). Between the trimmed V and J ends, which lost 3 bases and 2 bases, there was a span of 20 bases. There are 18 residues in the CDR3. Germline assignment: CDR1 MNHNS and CDR2 SASEGT. The CDR3 DNA is TGTGCCAGCAGTGACCCGCCGGGACATGAGGGGGCTGGAAACACCATATATTTT. This gives the protein CASSDPPGHEGAGNTIYF.

V and J are TRBV19 and TRBJ2-4; 7 positions agree with TRBD2. The CDR3 consists of 14 residues. Germline V gene lookup returns CDR1 LNHDA and CDR2 SQIVND (reference sequence). With 2 bases clipped from V and 11 bases from J, the junction kept 9 bases outside the gene matches. CDR3 coding DNA: TGTGCCAGTAGTATAAAAGGTCCAAGCGGGGTTCAGTACTTC. As protein: CASSIKGPSGVQYF.

This chain connects TRBV6-5 to TRBJ1-1; D gene unclear. V gave up 6 bases and J gave up 2 bases, with 13 bases separating them. This CDR3 region has 14 residues. CDR1 and CDR2 from the germline V gene are MNHEY and SVGAGI. CDR3 protein: CASSPGGLNTEAFF. CDR3 in DNA: TGTGCCAGCAGCCCCGGTGGGCTAAACACTGAAGCTTTCTTT.

The chain combines TRBV6-1 with TRBJ1-1; D is ambiguous. V was pared by 2 bases and J by 1 base, with 8 bases between. The CDR3 covers 14 residues. The V gene's germline CDR1 is MNHNS and CDR2 SASEGT. CDR3 sequence: CASSETTPNTEAFF. CDR3 nucleotide sequence: TGTGCCAGCAGTGAAACTACCCCGAACACTGAAGCTTTCTTT.

This clone was observed once. The same CDR3 arises from other DNA sequences in this sample as well. The rearrangement links TRBV28 to TRBJ2-7; 8 positions match TRBD1. The length of the CDR3 is 13 residues. Unmatched junction bases numbered 3, after V lost 6 bases and J lost 2 bases. Germline assignment: CDR1 MDHEN and CDR2 SYDVKM. CDR3 in DNA: TGTGCCAGCAGCCTGACAGGGGCCTACGAGCAGTACTTC. It is translated as CASSLTGAYEQYF. Full variable domain (missing parts from reference TRBV28 and TRBJ2-7): DVKVTQSSRYLVKRTGEKVFLECVQDMDHENMFWYRQDPGLGLRLIYFSYDVKMKEKGDIPEGYSVSREKKERFSLILESASTNQTSMYLCASSLTGAYEQYFGPGTRLTVT.

The V gene is TRBV7-2, the J gene TRBJ1-2; possible D gene TRBD1, 5 bases. Germline CDR1 reads SGHTA; CDR2 reads FQGNSA. V was shortened by 4 bases and J by 4 bases, with 13 bases between the two germline ends. The CDR3 extends over 14 amino acids. In DNA, the CDR3 is TGTGCCAGCAGCTCGACGGACACACCCTATGGCTACACCTTC. This translates into CASSSTDTPYGYTF.

The chain uses TRBV6-1 and TRBJ2-3, with D maybe TRBD2 (6 bases). In germline, CDR1 is MNHNS, CDR2 SASEGT. The V and J ends lost 6 bases and 0 bases respectively, with 10 bases between them. This CDR3 contains 14 residues. In DNA, the CDR3 is TGTGCCAGCAGCCCGGGAGTTAGCACAGATACGCAGTATTTT. Its translation: CASSPGVSTDTQYF.

The chain employs TRBV5-1 and TRBJ2-4, with D maybe TRBD1 (5 bases). Per the germline V gene, CDR1 is SGHRS and CDR2 is YFSETQ. Trimming cost V 0 bases and J 5 bases, with 9 bases left between them. The CDR3 contains 14 residues. The CDR3: CASSLGQWENIQYF. CDR3 nucleotide sequence: TGCGCCAGCAGCTTGGGACAGTGGGAAAACATTCAGTACTTC.

The V call is TRBV4-3, the J call TRBJ1-2; 7 bases match TRBD1. V lost 1 base and J lost 5; bases outside the gene matches: 1. Germline CDR1 is LGHNA and CDR2 is YSLEER. CDR3 size: 13 residues. DNA of the CDR3: TGCGCCAGCAGCCAAGGGACAGGTTATGGCTACACCTTC. Its translation is CASSQGTGYGYTF.

The chain has TRBV18 and TRBJ1-4; 8 bases map to TRBD1. V dropped 3 bases and J dropped 7; count of bases not matched to a gene: 4. This CDR3 is 14 amino acids long. From germline, CDR1 is KGHSH and CDR2 LQKENI. DNA for the CDR3: TGTGCCAGCTCACCGGACAGGGTTAGTGAAAAACTGTTTTTT. Translating gives CASSPDRVSEKLFF.

The chain uses TRBV7-2 and TRBJ2-1; 7 bases fit TRBD2. Trimming took 5 bases from V and 7 from J; bases not matched to a gene: 8. The CDR3 consists of 14 residues. Germline-derived CDR1 and CDR2 are SGHTA and FQGNSA. Written as DNA, the CDR3 is TGTGCCAGCAGCCCTGGGGGGGGACTAAATGAGCAGTTCTTC. This codes for CASSPGGGLNEQFF.

The chain recombines TRBV27 with TRBJ1-5; no reliable D call. The CDR3 contains 14 residues. Germline CDR1 MNHEY, CDR2 SMNVEV (reference sequence). The V end was cut by 5 bases, the J end by 0 bases, with 8 bases between. The CDR3 spells CASSLRYSNQPQHF. The CDR3 DNA reads TGTGCCAGCAGTCTGAGATATAGCAATCAGCCCCAGCATTTT.

This chain uses TRBV18 with TRBJ2-7; D remains ambiguous. This CDR3 has 14 amino acids. Germline CDR1 KGHSH, CDR2 LQKENI. Trimming left V 2 bases short and J 9 bases short, with 17 bases between. The DNA of the CDR3 is TGTGCCAGCTCACCATGGCGATACTCTACGGGGCAGTACTTC. This codes for CASSPWRYSTGQYF.

The chain links TRBV19 to TRBJ2-7, with TRBD1 matching over 7 bases. CDR1 is LNHDA, CDR2 SQIVND, per germline (reference sequence). This CDR3 region has 13 residues. V lost 5 bases and J lost 4; bases outside the gene matches: 5. The CDR3 reads CASSGQEGYEQYF. The CDR3 nucleotides read TGTGCCAGTAGTGGACAGGAAGGATACGAGCAGTACTTC.

V is TRBV29-1 and J is TRBJ2-3, with TRBD2 identical over 7 bases. This CDR3 has 13 residues. CDR1 and CDR2 from the germline V gene are SQVTM and ANQGSEA. V lost 1 base to trimming and J lost 4 bases; unmatched junction nucleotides: 2. CDR3 sequence reads: CSVEGLAADTQYF. The CDR3 DNA is TGCAGCGTTGAAGGACTAGCAGCAGATACGCAGTATTTT.

The chain carries TRBV27 and TRBJ2-1; 9 positions match TRBD2. The CDR3 covers 15 residues. In germline, CDR1 is MNHEY, CDR2 SMNVEV (reference sequence). Trimming at V came to 7 bases and at J to 10 bases, leaving 14 bases not matched to a gene. Here the CDR3 DNA reads TGTGCCAGCACCCCGGGACTAGCACCGAAGGGGGAGCAGTTCTTC. It encodes CASTPGLAPKGEQFF.

This chain connects TRBV28 to TRBJ1-2, with D possibly matching TRBD1 (6 bases). This CDR3 region has 13 residues. The germline CDR1 and CDR2 sequences are MDHEN and SYDVKM. The V end lost 7 bases, the J end lost 8 bases, and 17 bases lay between the germline ends. For the CDR3, the DNA is TGTGCCAGCACCCCGGGGGGGGCGGGAGGCTACACCTTC. This codes for CASTPGGAGGYTF.

The chain combines TRBV9 with TRBJ1-2; 9 nucleotides line up with TRBD1. V dropped 4 bases and J dropped 5; count of bases not matched to a gene: 9. Per the germline V gene, CDR1 is SGDLS and CDR2 is YYNGEE. The CDR3 loop spans 15 amino acids. This chain's CDR3 is CASSPPTGGGYGYTF. For the CDR3, the DNA is TGTGCCAGCAGCCCACCGACAGGGGGAGGTTATGGCTACACCTTC.

V and J are TRBV30 and TRBJ2-3; 14 bases align to TRBD2. The V and J ends lost 5 bases and 3 bases, in that order; junction bases with no gene match: 4. This CDR3 is 15 amino acids long. The germline CDR1 and CDR2 sequences are GTSNPN and SVGIG (reference sequence). In nucleotides, the CDR3 is TGTGCCTGGGGAGGGACTAGCGGGAGTACAGATACGCAGTATTTT. Translated: CAWGGTSGSTDTQYF.